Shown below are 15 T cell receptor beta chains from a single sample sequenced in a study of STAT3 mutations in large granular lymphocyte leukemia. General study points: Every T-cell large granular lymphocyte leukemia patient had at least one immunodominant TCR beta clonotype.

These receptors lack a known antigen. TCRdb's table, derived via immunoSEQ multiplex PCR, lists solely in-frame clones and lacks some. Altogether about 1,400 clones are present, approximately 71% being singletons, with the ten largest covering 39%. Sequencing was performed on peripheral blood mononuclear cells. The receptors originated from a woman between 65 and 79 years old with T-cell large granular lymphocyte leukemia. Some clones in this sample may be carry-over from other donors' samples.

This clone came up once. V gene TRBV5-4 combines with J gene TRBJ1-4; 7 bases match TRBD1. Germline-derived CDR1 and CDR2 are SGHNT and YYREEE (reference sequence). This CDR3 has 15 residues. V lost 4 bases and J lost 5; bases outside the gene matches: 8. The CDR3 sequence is CASSANRGVNEKLFF. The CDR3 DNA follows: TGTGCCAGCAGCGCCAACAGGGGTGTGAATGAAAAACTGTTTTTT.

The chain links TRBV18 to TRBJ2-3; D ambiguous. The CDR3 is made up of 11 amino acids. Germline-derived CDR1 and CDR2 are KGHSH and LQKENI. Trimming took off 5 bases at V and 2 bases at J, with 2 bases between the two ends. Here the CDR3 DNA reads TGTGCCAGCTCAACCACAGATACGCAGTATTTT. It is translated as CASSTTDTQYF.

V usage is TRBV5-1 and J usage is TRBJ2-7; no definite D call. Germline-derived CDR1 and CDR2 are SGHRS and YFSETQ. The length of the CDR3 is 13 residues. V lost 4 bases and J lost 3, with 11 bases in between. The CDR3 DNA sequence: TGCGCCAGCAGCCCGGAGCAGAACTACGAGCAGTACTTC. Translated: CASSPEQNYEQYF.

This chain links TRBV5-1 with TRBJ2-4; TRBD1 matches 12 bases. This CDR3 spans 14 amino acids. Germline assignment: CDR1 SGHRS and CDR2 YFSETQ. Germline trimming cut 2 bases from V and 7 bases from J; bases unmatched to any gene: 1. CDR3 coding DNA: TGCGCCAGCAGCTTAGGGACAGGGGGCAACATTCAGTACTTC. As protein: CASSLGTGGNIQYF.

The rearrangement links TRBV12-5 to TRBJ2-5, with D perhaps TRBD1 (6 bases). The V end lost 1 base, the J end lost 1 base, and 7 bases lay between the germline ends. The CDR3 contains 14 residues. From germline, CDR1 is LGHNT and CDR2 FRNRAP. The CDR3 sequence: CASGLGQAQETQYF. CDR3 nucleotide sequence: TGTGCTAGTGGTTTGGGACAGGCCCAAGAGACCCAGTACTTC.

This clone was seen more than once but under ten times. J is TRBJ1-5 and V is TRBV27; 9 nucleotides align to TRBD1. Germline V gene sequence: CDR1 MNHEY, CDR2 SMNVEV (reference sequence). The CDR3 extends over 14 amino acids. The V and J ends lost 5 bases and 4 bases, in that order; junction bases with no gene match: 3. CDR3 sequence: CASSPDRGNQPQHF. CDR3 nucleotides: TGTGCCAGCAGTCCCGACAGGGGGAATCAGCCCCAGCATTTT.

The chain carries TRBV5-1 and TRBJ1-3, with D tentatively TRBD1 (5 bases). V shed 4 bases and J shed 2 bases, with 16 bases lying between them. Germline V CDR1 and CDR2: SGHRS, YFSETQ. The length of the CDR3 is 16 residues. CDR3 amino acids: CASSLPTAGAGNTIYF. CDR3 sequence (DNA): TGCGCCAGCAGCCTACCGACAGCCGGGGCTGGAAACACCATATATTTT.

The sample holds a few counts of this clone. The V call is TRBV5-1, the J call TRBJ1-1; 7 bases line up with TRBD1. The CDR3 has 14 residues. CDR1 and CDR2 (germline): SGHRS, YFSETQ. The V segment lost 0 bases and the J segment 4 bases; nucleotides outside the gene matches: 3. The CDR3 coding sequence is TGCGCCAGCAGCTTGGCCTCAGGGGGCACTGAAGCTTTCTTT. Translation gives CASSLASGGTEAFF.

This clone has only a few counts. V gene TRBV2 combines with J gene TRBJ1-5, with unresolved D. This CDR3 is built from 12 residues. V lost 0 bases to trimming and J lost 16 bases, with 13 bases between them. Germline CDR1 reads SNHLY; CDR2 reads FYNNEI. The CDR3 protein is CASSEASRVLHF. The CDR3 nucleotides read TGTGCCAGCAGTGAAGCTTCACGGGTTCTTCATTTT.

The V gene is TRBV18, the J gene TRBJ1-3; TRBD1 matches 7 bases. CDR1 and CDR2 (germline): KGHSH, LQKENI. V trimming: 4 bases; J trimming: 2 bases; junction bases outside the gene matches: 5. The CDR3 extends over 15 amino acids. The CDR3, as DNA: TGTGCCAGCTCACGGCGGGACAGCACTGGAAACACCATATATTTT. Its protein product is CASSRRDSTGNTIYF. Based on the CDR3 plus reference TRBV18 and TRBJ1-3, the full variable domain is NAGVMQNPRHLVRRRGQEARLRCSPMKGHSHVYWYRQLPEEGLKFMVYLQKENIIDESGMPKERFSAEFPKEGPSILRIQQVVRGDSAAYFCASSRRDSTGNTIYFGEGSWLTVV.

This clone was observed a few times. The CDR3 region has the DNA TGTGCCAGCAGTGAAGGGCCAGGCCTGGACGGCTACACCTTC. This sequence encodes CASSEGPGLDGYTF. The rearrangement joins TRBV6-1 to TRBJ1-2; D gene ambiguous. The CDR3 is made up of 14 amino acids. The V gene's germline CDR1 is MNHNS and CDR2 SASEGT. The ends were cut back, 1 base at V and 8 bases at J, with 14 bases in the middle.

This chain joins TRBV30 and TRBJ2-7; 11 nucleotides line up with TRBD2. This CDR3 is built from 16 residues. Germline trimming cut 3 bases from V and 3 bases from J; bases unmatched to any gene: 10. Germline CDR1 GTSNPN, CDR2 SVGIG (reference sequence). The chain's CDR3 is CAWRGMTSGISYEQYF. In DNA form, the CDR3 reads TGTGCCTGGAGGGGTATGACTAGCGGGATAAGCTACGAGCAGTACTTC.

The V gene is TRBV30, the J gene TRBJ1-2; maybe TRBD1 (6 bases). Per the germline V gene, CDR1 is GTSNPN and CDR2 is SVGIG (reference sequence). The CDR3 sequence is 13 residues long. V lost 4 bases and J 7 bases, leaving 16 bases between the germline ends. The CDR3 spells CAWTPGVYVGYTF. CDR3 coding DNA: TGTGCCTGGACCCCAGGGGTATATGTTGGCTACACCTTC. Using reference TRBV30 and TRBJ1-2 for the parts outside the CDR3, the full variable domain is SQTIHQWPATLVQPVGSPLSLECTVEGTSNPNLYWYRQAAGRGLQLLFYSVGIGQISSEVPQNLSASRPQDRQFILSSKKLLLSDSGFYLCAWTPGVYVGYTFGSGTRLTVV.

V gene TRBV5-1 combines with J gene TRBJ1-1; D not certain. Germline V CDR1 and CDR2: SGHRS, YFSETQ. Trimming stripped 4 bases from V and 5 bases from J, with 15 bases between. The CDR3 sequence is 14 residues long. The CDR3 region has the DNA TGCGCCAGCAGCAGCGGGCCCGAAAGTACTGAAGCTTTCTTT. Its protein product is CASSSGPESTEAFF.

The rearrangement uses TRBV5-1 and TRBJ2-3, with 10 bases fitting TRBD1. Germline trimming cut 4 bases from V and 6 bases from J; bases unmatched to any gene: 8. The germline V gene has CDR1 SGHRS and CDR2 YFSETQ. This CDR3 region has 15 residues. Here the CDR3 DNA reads TGCGCCAGCAGCCGAGGGGACAGGGGATTTGATACGCAGTATTTT. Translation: CASSRGDRGFDTQYF.